The 17 T cell receptor beta chains in this list originate from one sample, sequenced in a study of blood T cell repertoires in COVID-19. Only in-frame clones appear in the TCRdb table, and some are missing; sequencing was by immunoSEQ multiplex PCR. Here the sample spans a few hundred thousand clones, roughly 91% being singletons. Source material: PBMCs or T cells enriched from blood (not recorded which). These receptor sequences come from a young woman who had recovered from COVID-19.

The V gene is TRBV7-9, the J gene TRBJ2-1, with a tentative D call TRBD1 (6 bases). Trimming removed 0 bases at V and 3 bases at J, with 12 bases between. The CDR3 length is 16 residues. The germline V gene encodes CDR1 SEHNR and CDR2 FQNEAQ (reference sequence). The DNA of the CDR3 is TGTGCCAGCAGCTTAGCCTTGGGGGCGGTCTACAATGAGCAGTTCTTC. It yields the protein CASSLALGAVYNEQFF.

The V gene is TRBV10-3, the J gene TRBJ1-5, with D hard to call. V lost 1 base to trimming and J lost 6 bases, with 4 bases between them. The CDR3 covers 12 residues. Germline lookup yields CDR1 ENHRY and CDR2 SYGVKD. CDR3 region: CAISEFSQPQHF. The CDR3 DNA reads as TGTGCCATCAGTGAGTTCTCTCAGCCCCAGCATTTT.

This rearrangement joins TRBV24-1 to TRBJ2-3; TRBD1 agrees at 7 bases. Looked up from germline, CDR1 is KGHDR and CDR2 is SFDVKD. The length of the CDR3 is 16 residues. With V trimmed by 0 bases and J by 4 bases, 6 bases remained unmatched. The CDR3 DNA sequence: TGTGCCACCAGTGATTTGCGCACAGGGGAAGCAGATACGCAGTATTTT. Translated: CATSDLRTGEADTQYF.

The chain uses TRBV19 and TRBJ1-3, with D uncertain. Germline loops: CDR1 LNHDA, CDR2 SQIVND (reference sequence). Between the trimmed V and J ends, which lost 2 bases and 2 bases, there was a span of 10 bases. This CDR3 spans 15 amino acids. DNA of the CDR3: TGTGCCAGTAGTATAAACGGAGCTCCTGGAAACACCATATATTTT. Translating it yields CASSINGAPGNTIYF.

The gene calls are TRBV5-1 and TRBJ2-2; 8 bases align to TRBD2. The V and J ends lost 0 bases and 5 bases, in that order; junction bases with no gene match: 3. The CDR3 loop spans 15 amino acids. Looked up from germline, CDR1 is SGHRS and CDR2 is YFSETQ. The CDR3 reads CASSLDPGGTGELFF. Written as DNA, the CDR3 is TGCGCCAGCAGCTTGGATCCGGGGGGGACCGGGGAGCTGTTTTTT.

This clone was found once. CDR3 DNA sequence: TGTGCCAGCAGTTTATCCCCTATAACTGAAGCTTTCTTT. Translation: CASSLSPITEAFF. The chain has TRBV12-3 or TRBV12-4 and TRBJ1-1, with D hard to call. CDR3 length: 13 amino acids. Trimming left V 2 bases short and J 5 bases short, with 9 bases between.

Regarding this clone: The same CDR3 is also encoded by other DNA sequences in this sample. The genes are TRBV5-1 and TRBJ2-2, with TRBD2 as a possible D gene (6 bases). The CDR3 has 16 amino acids. The ends were cut back, 0 bases at V and 0 bases at J, with 9 bases in the middle. From germline, CDR1 is SGHRS and CDR2 YFSETQ. In DNA, the CDR3 is TGCGCCAGCAGCTTGGAAGGAGGGGCGAACACCGGGGAGCTGTTTTTT. Translating gives CASSLEGGANTGELFF.

The J gene is TRBJ1-1, the V gene TRBV12-3 or TRBV12-4; no reliable D call. Trimming cost V 2 bases and J 7 bases, with 11 bases left between them. This CDR3 spans 13 amino acids. CDR3 sequence: CASSLKQLVEAFF. CDR3 sequence (DNA): TGTGCCAGCAGTTTAAAACAGCTCGTTGAAGCTTTCTTT.

The J gene is TRBJ2-1, the V gene TRBV29-1; D possibly corresponds to TRBD1 (5 bases). V lost 5 bases and J lost 10, with 9 bases in between. The CDR3 totals 10 residues. In germline, CDR1 is SQVTM, CDR2 ANQGSEA. The CDR3 spells CSVTRQEQFF. The CDR3 coding sequence is TGCAGCGTTACCAGACAGGAGCAGTTCTTC.

This clone came up once. The chain combines TRBV11-2 with TRBJ1-4, with TRBD1 as a possible D gene (5 bases). Trimming left V 0 bases short and J 8 bases short, with 10 bases between. Germline V gives CDR1 SGHAT, CDR2 FQNNGV. CDR3 length: 14 amino acids. Written as DNA, the CDR3 is TGTGCCAGCAGCTTAGACCAGGGTAACGAAAAACTGTTTTTT. The encoded protein is CASSLDQGNEKLFF.

The chain employs TRBV13 and TRBJ1-2, with D possibly TRBD1 on 6 matching bases. Germline CDR1 and CDR2: PRHDT and FYEKMQ (reference sequence). This CDR3 region has 17 residues. The V end was cut by 2 bases, the J end by 6 bases, with 22 bases between. The CDR3 DNA reads as TGTGCCAGCAGCTTATATGTCGGGAAGCAGGGGTTGAATGGCTACACCTTC. Translation: CASSLYVGKQGLNGYTF.

V gene TRBV5-4 combines with J gene TRBJ2-7; a possible D gene is TRBD2 (5 bases). The germline V gene has CDR1 SGHNT and CDR2 YYREEE (reference sequence). The V end lost 6 bases, the J end lost 3 bases, and 19 bases lay between the germline ends. The CDR3 has 15 residues. The DNA for the CDR3 is TGTGCCAGCACCCCAGGTGGTGGAGGAAACTACGAGCAGTACTTC. Translation gives CASTPGGGGNYEQYF. The whole variable domain, remainder taken from reference TRBV5-4 and TRBJ2-7, is ETGVTQSPTHLIKTRGQQVTLRCSSQSGHNTVSWYQQALGQGPQFIFQYYREEENGRGNFPPRFSGLQFPNYSSELNVNALELDDSALYLCASTPGGGGNYEQYFGPGTRLTVT.

The gene calls are TRBV28 and TRBJ2-1; 10 positions match TRBD2. Trimming at V came to 10 bases and at J to 4 bases, leaving 7 bases not matched to a gene. CDR1 MDHEN and CDR2 SYDVKM come from the germline V gene. The CDR3 is made up of 14 amino acids. Here the CDR3 DNA reads TGTGCCACTAAGCCGGGACTAGCGTACAATGAGCAGTTCTTC. As protein: CATKPGLAYNEQFF. The full variable domain, completed using reference TRBV28 and TRBJ2-1, is DVKVTQSSRYLVKRTGEKVFLECVQDMDHENMFWYRQDPGLGLRLIYFSYDVKMKEKGDIPEGYSVSREKKERFSLILESASTNQTSMYLCATKPGLAYNEQFFGPGTRLTVL.

This clone has at least ten counts. The chain joins TRBV7-2 to TRBJ2-3, with D possibly matching TRBD2 (6 bases). This CDR3 contains 14 residues. V was clipped by 4 bases and J by 2 bases, with 10 bases between them. Germline V gene lookup returns CDR1 SGHTA and CDR2 FQGNSA. For the CDR3, the DNA is TGTGCCAGCAGCTCTGGAGGGAACACAGATACGCAGTATTTT. This translates into CASSSGGNTDTQYF.

V and J are TRBV27 and TRBJ2-7; 13 nucleotides align to TRBD2. Trimming removed 6 bases from V and 4 bases from J; junction bases left unmatched: 6. The CDR3 is 15 amino acids. Germline CDR1 MNHEY, CDR2 SMNVEV (reference sequence). The CDR3 is CASRRLAGGLYEQYF. The CDR3 DNA is TGTGCCAGCAGAAGACTAGCGGGAGGTCTTTACGAGCAGTACTTC.

This clone has just one count. The chain recombines TRBV5-1 with TRBJ1-3; TRBD1 agrees at 8 bases. The CDR3 consists of 16 residues. Germline V gene sequence: CDR1 SGHRS, CDR2 YFSETQ. With 4 bases clipped from V and 2 bases from J, the junction kept 8 bases outside the gene matches. The CDR3 DNA reads as TGCGCCAGCAGCGTACAGGGGGTGGCGGCTGGAAACACCATATATTTT. Translated: CASSVQGVAAGNTIYF.

The rearrangement joins TRBV19 to TRBJ2-3; 13 bases map to TRBD2. Germline CDR1 and CDR2: LNHDA and SQIVND (reference sequence). The CDR3 sequence is 16 residues long. Unmatched junction bases numbered 8, after V lost 7 bases and J lost 4 bases. The CDR3 DNA sequence: TGTGCCAGTATATTCCCTACTAGCGGGAGGGCAGATACGCAGTATTTT. Translated, it gives CASIFPTSGRADTQYF.